This T cell receptor beta chain was sequenced in a study of shared clonotypes between healthy human individuals. Method: immunoSEQ multiplex PCR; TCRdb's copy keeps in-frame clones and lacks some. Of millions of clones listed, about 92% are singletons. CD8 cells regarded as naive lacked CD45RO, were positively chosen for CCR7, and omitted terminally differentiated effector memory CD45RA+ cells. This clonotype was obtained from a man younger than 35 in good health. Some clones in this sample may be carry-over from other donors' samples. The source material was naive CD8+ T cells from PBMCs.

This chain's CDR3 is CASSEFGGTVYSNQPQHF. In DNA form, the CDR3 reads TGTGCCAGCAGTGAATTCGGAGGGACGGTCTATAGCAATCAGCCCCAGCATTTT. This sequence joins TRBV6-1 and TRBJ1-5; D is possibly TRBD1 (5 bases). CDR1 is MNHNS and CDR2 is SASEGT in the germline V gene. This CDR3 spans 18 amino acids. Trimming removed 2 bases at V and 0 bases at J, with 17 bases between.